This TCR beta chain derives from a study of control samples from healthy donors and cancer patients. Germline CDR1 SEHNR, CDR2 FQNEAQ (reference sequence). This CDR3 has 14 residues. Trimming pared 3 bases from V and 7 bases from J, leaving 13 bases between. Libraries were prepared by immunoSEQ multiplex PCR; TCRdb keeps only in-frame clonotypes and omits some of them. The sample records around 42,000 clones, over 80% being singletons. The sequenced sample consisted of blood. The sequence was collected from a man in his sixties in good health. This chain links TRBV7-9 with TRBJ2-1, with TRBD2 as a possible D gene (6 bases). DNA of the CDR3: TGTGCCAGCAGCTTCGGGCGGGGCTGGAATGAGCAGTTCTTC. Translated, it gives CASSFGRGWNEQFF.